What follows is one T cell receptor (beta chain) and its context. Its antigen remains unidentified. Per-base quality was not reported, and no clone a single base away is much larger than it. Taken from the germline V gene (reference sequence), the CDR1 and CDR2 loops are SGHKS and YYEKEE. V lost 0 bases and J lost 10 bases; the stretch between them is 11 bases long. Including the terminal cysteine and phenylalanine, the CDR3 comprises 13 residues. Only the CDR3 region is kept as DNA, spanning 39 bases read in frame from base 1. These data come from a study of T cell responses to AZD1222 COVID-19 vaccine (dated by TCRdb to the early 2020s). About the study as a whole: A total of approximately 240 trial participants underwent TCR sequencing, of whom roughly 210 had received two doses of AZD1222 and 26 had received two doses of the MenACWY control vaccine. Trial participants were enrolled into age subgroups of 18-55, 56-69 and 70-plus years, which contained around 150, 29 and 61 TCR-sequenced participants, respectively. What the research found in general, with its limitations: Reportedly, close to half of the unique spike-specific TCRs recognized epitopes lying outside the regions that are mutated in the B.1.351 and B.1.1.7 variants. Only five to seven AZD1222 recipients were SARS-CoV-2 seropositive at baseline, limiting conclusions about previously exposed vaccinees. In the small 56-69-year group, the increase in depth fell short of significance, most likely because of low power. After two AZD1222 doses, spike-specific TCR breadth and depth were significantly higher than at day 0 and than in MenACWY recipients. The whole spike protein was spanned by vaccine-associated CD4 TCRs, and dominant responses were seen in regions 160-218 and 743-854. No day 14 peak-response samples were available, so repertoires were characterized only after the peak T cell response. Most participants were white British and females outnumbered males, and the authors suggested that clonal diversity may have been underestimated.

This specimen's time point label, per the study, means: about 28 days (+/-7) after the second vaccine dose. Because spike-specific TCR depth and breadth did not differ between the two schedules, AZD1222 recipients who got a second dose at roughly 4 weeks were pooled with those who got a second dose at roughly 12 weeks. The vaccinee samples were drawn from two UK trials, COV001 and COV002, one of which was a single-blind randomized controlled phase 2/3 trial testing AZD1222 (ChAdOx1 nCoV-19) in healthy adults. For TCRbeta chain sequencing, PBMC samples from trial participants were taken at day 0 and at day 28 after the second dose. The CDR3 regions of human TCRbeta chains were subjected to immunosequencing. The original methods were these. Repertoire TCRs were matched against a reference library of SARS-CoV-2-specific TCRs generated with the MIRA antigen-specificity platform. Breadth was defined as the fraction of unique TCRs that were SARS-CoV-2-associated, and depth was defined as the fraction of total T cells that were SARS-CoV-2-associated. Using the MIRA data, every spike-specific TCR was mapped to the spike region that the TCR reacted to and assigned to either a CD4 or a CD8 class. Log10-transformed breadth and depth values were compared by one-way ANOVA with Sidak's multiple comparisons tests. This immuneACCESS table, as held by TCRdb, lists in-frame sequences with V and J called but not all clones. Of the missing ones, under half trace to an unresolved V gene in checked studies; the others have no known cause. For V, J and clone size, that table is used; D and trimming come from the DNA. The sample yields 140,000 to 150,000 clones; roughly 90% were counted once. The ten largest clones add up to less than 3.5% of the sample.

This chain joins TRBV5-5 to TRBJ2-1; TRBD1 is perhaps the D gene, given 6 matching bases. The sequence came from an adult who received the AZD1222 COVID-19 vaccine. This sample comprised peripheral blood, obtained 28 days after the second AZD1222 dose. The DNA sequence is as follows: TGTGCCAGCAGCTTGGAGTTTGGGGGCGAGCAGTTCTTC. Its coded protein is CASSLEFGGEQFF.